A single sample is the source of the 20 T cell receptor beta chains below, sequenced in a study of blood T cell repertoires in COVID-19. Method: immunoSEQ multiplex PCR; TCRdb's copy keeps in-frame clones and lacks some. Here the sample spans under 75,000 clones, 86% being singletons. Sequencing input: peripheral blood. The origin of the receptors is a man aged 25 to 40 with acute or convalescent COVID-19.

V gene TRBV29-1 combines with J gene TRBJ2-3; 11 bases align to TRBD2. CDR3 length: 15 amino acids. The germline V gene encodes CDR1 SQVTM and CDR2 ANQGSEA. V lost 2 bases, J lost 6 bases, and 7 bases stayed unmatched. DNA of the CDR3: TGCAGCGTTGAATACACTAGCGGGAGTAGGGATACGCAGTATTTT. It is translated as CSVEYTSGSRDTQYF.

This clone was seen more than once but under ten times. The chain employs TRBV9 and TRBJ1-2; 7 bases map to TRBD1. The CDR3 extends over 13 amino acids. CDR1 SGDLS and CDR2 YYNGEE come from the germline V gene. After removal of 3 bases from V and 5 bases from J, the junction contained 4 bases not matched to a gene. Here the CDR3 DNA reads TGTGCCAGCAGCGCCGGCAGGGGGTATGGCTACACCTTC. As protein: CASSAGRGYGYTF.

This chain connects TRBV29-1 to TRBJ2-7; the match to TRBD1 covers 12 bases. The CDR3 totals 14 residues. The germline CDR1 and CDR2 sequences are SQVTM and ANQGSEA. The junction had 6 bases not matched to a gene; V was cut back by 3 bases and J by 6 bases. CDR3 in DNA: TGCAGCGTTGAGGGGACAGGGGGCATCGGCGAGCAGTACTTC. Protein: CSVEGTGGIGEQYF.

The CDR3 is CASSPGDSSYNEQFF. CDR3 sequence (DNA): TGTGCCAGCAGCCCGGGGGACAGCTCCTACAATGAGCAGTTCTTC. The chain combines TRBV28 with TRBJ2-1; D is possibly TRBD1 (7 bases). Germline CDR1 is MDHEN and CDR2 is SYDVKM. The V and J ends lost 6 bases and 0 bases respectively, with 12 bases between them. There are 15 residues in the CDR3.

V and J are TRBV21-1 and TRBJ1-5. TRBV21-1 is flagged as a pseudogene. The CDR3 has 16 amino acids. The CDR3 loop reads CASSKNGGEDNQPQHF. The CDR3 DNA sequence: TGTGCCAGCAGCAAAAATGGGGGGGAGGACAATCAGCCCCAGCATTTT.

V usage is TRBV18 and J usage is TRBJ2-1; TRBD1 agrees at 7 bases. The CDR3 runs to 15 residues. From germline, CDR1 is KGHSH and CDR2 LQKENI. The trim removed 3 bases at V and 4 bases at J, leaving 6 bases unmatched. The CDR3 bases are TGTGCCAGCTCACCTCTCAGGGGACAGTACAATGAGCAGTTCTTC. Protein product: CASSPLRGQYNEQFF.

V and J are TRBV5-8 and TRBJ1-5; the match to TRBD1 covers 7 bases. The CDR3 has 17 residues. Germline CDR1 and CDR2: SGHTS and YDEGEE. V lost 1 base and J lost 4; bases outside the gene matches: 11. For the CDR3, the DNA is TGTGCCAGCAGCTTGTTTTGGGGGGCAGGGGGGAATCAGCCCCAGCATTTT. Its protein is CASSLFWGAGGNQPQHF.

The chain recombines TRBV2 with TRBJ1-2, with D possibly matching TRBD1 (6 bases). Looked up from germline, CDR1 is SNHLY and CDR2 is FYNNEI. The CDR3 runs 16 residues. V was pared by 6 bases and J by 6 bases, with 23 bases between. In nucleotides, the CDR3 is TGTGCCAGCAGCCCACAGGGAAGGACGGTTTGGGATGGCTACACCTTC. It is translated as CASSPQGRTVWDGYTF.

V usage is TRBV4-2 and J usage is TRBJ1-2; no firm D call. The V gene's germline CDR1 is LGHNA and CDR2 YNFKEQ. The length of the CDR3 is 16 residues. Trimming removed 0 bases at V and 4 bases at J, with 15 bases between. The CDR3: CASSQDVGGRPYGYTF. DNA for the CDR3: TGTGCCAGCAGCCAAGACGTTGGCGGGCGCCCCTATGGCTACACCTTC.

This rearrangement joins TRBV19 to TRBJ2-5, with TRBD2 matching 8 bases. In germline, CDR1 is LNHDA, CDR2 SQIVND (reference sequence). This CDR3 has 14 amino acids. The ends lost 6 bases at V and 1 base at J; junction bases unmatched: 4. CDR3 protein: CASRPSGGQETQYF. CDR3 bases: TGTGCCAGTAGGCCCAGCGGGGGCCAAGAGACCCAGTACTTC.

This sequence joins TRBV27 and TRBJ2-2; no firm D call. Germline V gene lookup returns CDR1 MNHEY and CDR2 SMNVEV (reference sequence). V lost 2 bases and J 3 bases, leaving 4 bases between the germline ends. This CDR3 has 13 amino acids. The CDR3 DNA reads TGTGCCAGCAGTTTACGGTACACCGGGGAGCTGTTTTTT. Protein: CASSLRYTGELFF.

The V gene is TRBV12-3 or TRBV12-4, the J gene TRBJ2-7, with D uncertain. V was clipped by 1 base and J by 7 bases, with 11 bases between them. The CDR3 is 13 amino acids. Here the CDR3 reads CASSLVRLREQYF. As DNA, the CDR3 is TGTGCCAGCAGTTTAGTCAGGTTAAGGGAGCAGTACTTC.

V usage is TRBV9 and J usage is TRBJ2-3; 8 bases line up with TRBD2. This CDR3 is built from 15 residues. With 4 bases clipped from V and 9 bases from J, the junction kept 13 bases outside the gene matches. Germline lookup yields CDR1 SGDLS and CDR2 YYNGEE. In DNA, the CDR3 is TGTGCCAGCAGCCCCTTGGGAGCGGGAGCCGAAACGCAGTATTTT. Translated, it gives CASSPLGAGAETQYF.

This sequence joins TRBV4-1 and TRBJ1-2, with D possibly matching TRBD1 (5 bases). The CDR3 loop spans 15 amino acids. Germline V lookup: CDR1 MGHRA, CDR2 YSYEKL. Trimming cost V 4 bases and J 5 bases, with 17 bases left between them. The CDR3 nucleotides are TGCGCCAGCAGCCTCGTGAGCCAGGGAGGATATGGCTACACCTTC. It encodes CASSLVSQGGYGYTF.

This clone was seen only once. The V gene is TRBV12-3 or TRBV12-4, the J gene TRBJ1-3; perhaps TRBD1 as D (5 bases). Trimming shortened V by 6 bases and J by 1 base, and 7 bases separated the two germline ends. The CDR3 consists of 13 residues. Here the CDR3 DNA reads TGTGCCAGCAGGCAGGGTTCTGGAAACACCATATATTTT. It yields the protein CASRQGSGNTIYF.

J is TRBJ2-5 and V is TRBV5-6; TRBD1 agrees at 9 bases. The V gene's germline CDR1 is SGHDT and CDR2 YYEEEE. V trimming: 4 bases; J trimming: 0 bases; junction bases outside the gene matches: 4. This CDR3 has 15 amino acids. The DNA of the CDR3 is TGTGCCAGCAGCCCGGACAGGGGATACCAAGAGACCCAGTACTTC. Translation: CASSPDRGYQETQYF.

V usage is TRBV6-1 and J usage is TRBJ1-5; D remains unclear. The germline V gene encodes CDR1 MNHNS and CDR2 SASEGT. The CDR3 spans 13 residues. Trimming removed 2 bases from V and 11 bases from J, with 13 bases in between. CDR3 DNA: TGTGCCAGCAGTGAAAAAGAGGGAAGGGCCCAGCATTTT. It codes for CASSEKEGRAQHF.

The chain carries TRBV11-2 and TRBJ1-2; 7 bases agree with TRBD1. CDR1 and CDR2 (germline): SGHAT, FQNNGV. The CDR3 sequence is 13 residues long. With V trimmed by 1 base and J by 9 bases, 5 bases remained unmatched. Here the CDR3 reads CASSLGAGGRYTF. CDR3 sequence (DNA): TGTGCCAGCAGCTTAGGGGCAGGGGGTCGCTACACCTTC.

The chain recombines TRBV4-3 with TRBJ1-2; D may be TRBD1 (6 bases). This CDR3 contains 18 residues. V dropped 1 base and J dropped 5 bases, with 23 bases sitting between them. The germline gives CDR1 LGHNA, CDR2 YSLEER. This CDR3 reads CASSQVRIEGARGYGYTF. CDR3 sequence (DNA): TGCGCCAGCAGCCAAGTTAGAATTGAGGGCGCGAGGGGGTATGGCTACACCTTC.

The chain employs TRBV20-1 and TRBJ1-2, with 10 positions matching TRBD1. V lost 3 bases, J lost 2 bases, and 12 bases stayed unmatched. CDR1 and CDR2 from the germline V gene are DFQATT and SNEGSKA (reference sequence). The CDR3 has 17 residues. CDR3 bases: TGCAGTGCTAGTCCCGGGACAGGGGAGTCGGCAAACTATGGCTACACCTTC. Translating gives CSASPGTGESANYGYTF.